A single sample is the source of the 23 T cell receptor beta chains below, sequenced in a study of cytomegalovirus exposure and HLA in healthy donors. 60 Vbeta and 13 Jbeta primers were used in PCR. TCRdb's copy holds only in-frame clones and misses some; the assay was immunoSEQ multiplex PCR. The clone table shows 150,000 or so clones, with the ten largest holding about 2%. The sample comprised PBMCs. The receptors derive from a woman between 18 and 29 years old in good health and CMV-seronegative.

The CDR3 bases are TGTGCCAGCAGTTACTCGGGGGGGATCGGAAACACCATATATTTT. Amino acid sequence: CASSYSGGIGNTIYF. This chain connects TRBV6-6 to TRBJ1-3; perhaps TRBD1 as D (5 bases). Trimming cost V 0 bases and J 4 bases, with 10 bases left between them. CDR1 MNHNY and CDR2 SVGAGI come from the germline V gene (reference sequence). The CDR3 totals 15 residues.

The chain carries TRBV5-1 and TRBJ1-2, with 7 bases that match TRBD1. Germline loops: CDR1 SGHRS, CDR2 YFSETQ. The junction had 11 bases not matched to a gene; V was cut back by 3 bases and J by 6 bases. The CDR3 has 15 residues. The CDR3 sequence: CASSSDQGGRDGYTF. The DNA for the CDR3 is TGCGCCAGCAGCTCCGATCAGGGGGGAAGGGATGGCTACACCTTC.

The chain employs TRBV6-5 and TRBJ2-6; D remains unclear. The CDR3 has 15 amino acids. V lost 5 bases and J 0 bases, leaving 8 bases between the germline ends. Germline CDR1 and CDR2: MNHEY and SVGAGI. The CDR3 here is CASSREISGANVLTF. CDR3 DNA sequence: TGTGCCAGCAGTCGCGAAATCTCTGGGGCCAACGTCCTGACTTTC.

CDR3 DNA: TGTGCCAGCAGTGAATCTGTGGGCTACACCTTC. The encoded protein is CASSESVGYTF. The V call is TRBV6-1, the J call TRBJ1-2; D is unresolved. CDR1 is MNHNS, CDR2 SASEGT, per germline. This CDR3 contains 11 residues. V was cut by 2 bases and J by 8 bases, with 6 bases left in between.

This chain uses TRBV29-1 with TRBJ1-2, with 7 nucleotides matching TRBD1. The CDR3 extends over 13 amino acids. V lost 7 bases and J lost 2; bases outside the gene matches: 7. CDR1 is SQVTM and CDR2 is ANQGSEA in the germline V gene. The CDR3: CSAERGPNYGYTF. The CDR3 DNA sequence: TGCAGCGCCGAAAGGGGGCCCAACTATGGCTACACCTTC.

CDR3 amino acids: CASSARTSSGELFF. CDR3 in DNA: TGTGCCAGTAGTGCCCGGACAAGTTCCGGGGAGCTGTTTTTT. The chain recombines TRBV19 with TRBJ2-2, with D perhaps TRBD1 (5 bases). The CDR3 has 14 amino acids. Germline V gene lookup returns CDR1 LNHDA and CDR2 SQIVND (reference sequence). Trimming removed 5 bases at V and 6 bases at J, with 13 bases between.

CDR3 sequence reads: CSARDNTDTQYF. In nucleotides, the CDR3 is TGCAGCGCGCGGGATAACACAGATACGCAGTATTTT. The chain has TRBV29-1 and TRBJ2-3; tentatively, D is TRBD2 (6 bases). The CDR3 is 12 amino acids. V lost 7 bases to trimming and J lost 2 bases, with 10 bases between them. Germline CDR1 and CDR2: SQVTM and ANQGSEA.

The V call is TRBV7-3, the J call TRBJ2-5, with 8 bases fitting TRBD1. CDR1 and CDR2 from the germline V gene are SGHTA and FQGTGA. The CDR3 length is 13 residues. Trimming cost V 5 bases and J 5 bases; bases outside gene matches: 4. The CDR3 region is CASSPGGAETQYF. The CDR3, as DNA: TGTGCCAGCAGCCCAGGGGGCGCTGAGACCCAGTACTTC.

This chain joins TRBV6-1 and TRBJ2-3, with a tentative D call TRBD1 (6 bases). In germline, CDR1 is MNHNS, CDR2 SASEGT. The length of the CDR3 is 14 residues. V gave up 5 bases and J gave up 3 bases, with 12 bases separating them. The CDR3 protein is CASSMAGETDTQYF. The CDR3 DNA sequence: TGTGCCAGCAGTATGGCAGGGGAAACAGATACGCAGTATTTT.

The J gene is TRBJ2-5, the V gene TRBV5-4; TRBD2 matches 7 bases. CDR1 and CDR2 (germline): SGHNT, YYREEE (reference sequence). V lost 2 bases and J lost 4; bases outside the gene matches: 11. CDR3 length: 16 residues. The CDR3: CASSFRGGGYGETQYF. DNA of the CDR3: TGTGCCAGCAGCTTCCGTGGGGGAGGGTATGGAGAGACCCAGTACTTC.

This chain connects TRBV7-8 to TRBJ2-7; D call uncertain. V lost 1 base to trimming and J lost 0 bases, with 16 bases between them. The germline gives CDR1 SGHVS, CDR2 FQNEAQ. The CDR3 consists of 17 residues. The CDR3 protein is CASSLVFVRRDSYEQYF. In DNA, the CDR3 is TGTGCCAGCAGCTTAGTTTTCGTCCGAAGAGACTCCTACGAGCAGTACTTC.

V gene TRBV6-1 combines with J gene TRBJ2-1, with 7 bases identical to TRBD2. Germline lookup yields CDR1 MNHNS and CDR2 SASEGT. The trim removed 6 bases at V and 8 bases at J, leaving 10 bases unmatched. The CDR3 contains 14 residues. The CDR3 loop reads CASSRHGLVYEQFF. CDR3 in DNA: TGTGCCAGCAGCCGACACGGACTAGTTTATGAGCAGTTCTTC.

The chain links TRBV7-6 to TRBJ2-3; no definite D call. Trimming removed 5 bases at V and 6 bases at J, with 24 bases between. Germline-derived CDR1 and CDR2 are SGHVS and FNYEAQ. This CDR3 is built from 17 residues. Here the CDR3 DNA reads TGTGCCAGCAGCCCACATCAGGCTGCATTTCACGTTGATACGCAGTATTTT. Translating it yields CASSPHQAAFHVDTQYF.

J is TRBJ1-1 and V is TRBV10-3; 7 nucleotides align to TRBD1. The length of the CDR3 is 14 residues. CDR1 is ENHRY and CDR2 is SYGVKD in the germline V gene. With V trimmed by 6 bases and J by 8 bases, 12 bases remained unmatched. The CDR3 coding sequence is TGTGCCATCAGGATGGACAGGACCACCACGGAAGCTTTCTTT. Residues: CAIRMDRTTTEAFF.

The chain recombines TRBV14 with TRBJ2-1; 7 nucleotides line up with TRBD2. Germline loops: CDR1 SGHDN, CDR2 FVKESK. J gave up 9 bases and V 4 bases, and 12 bases lay outside the gene matches. There are 15 residues in the CDR3. The DNA for the CDR3 is TGTGCCAGCAGCCCCCCCGGGAGGCGTTTACGTGAGCAGTTCTTC. This gives the protein CASSPPGRRLREQFF.

This chain links TRBV19 with TRBJ1-1; TRBD1 might be the D (6 bases). The germline V gene has CDR1 LNHDA and CDR2 SQIVND (reference sequence). The CDR3 consists of 11 residues. The ends were cut back, 9 bases at V and 11 bases at J, with 16 bases in the middle. The CDR3, as DNA: TGTGCCAGACCAAACAGGGTGGAGGCTTTCTTT. It encodes CARPNRVEAFF.

This rearrangement joins TRBV27 to TRBJ2-7, with 8 nucleotides matching TRBD1. Germline CDR1 MNHEY, CDR2 SMNVEV (reference sequence). V was pared by 1 base and J by 6 bases, with 8 bases of the junction left unmatched. CDR3 length: 15 amino acids. The CDR3 is CASSLFSQGASEQYF. DNA of the CDR3: TGTGCCAGCAGTTTATTTTCGCAGGGGGCAAGCGAGCAGTACTTC.

This chain uses TRBV27 with TRBJ2-1, with a tentative D call TRBD1 (6 bases). The CDR3 is made up of 16 amino acids. V was clipped by 6 bases and J by 4 bases, with 19 bases between them. Per germline, CDR1 MNHEY and CDR2 SMNVEV (reference sequence). This CDR3 reads CASRTTGMVLYNEQFF. CDR3 bases: TGTGCCAGCAGAACTACAGGGATGGTCCTATACAATGAGCAGTTCTTC.

V usage is TRBV6-5 and J usage is TRBJ2-1; maybe TRBD1 (6 bases). The CDR3 covers 15 residues. Trimming shortened V by 4 bases and J by 0 bases, and 10 bases separated the two germline ends. Germline CDR1 and CDR2: MNHEY and SVGAGI. The CDR3 nucleotides are TGTGCCAGCAGTTTGGGGGCAAACTCCTACAATGAGCAGTTCTTC. Translating gives CASSLGANSYNEQFF.

The rearrangement joins TRBV9 to TRBJ1-3, with D hard to call. The V and J ends lost 4 bases and 4 bases respectively, with 15 bases between them. CDR1 is SGDLS and CDR2 is YYNGEE in the germline V gene. The CDR3 extends over 15 amino acids. The CDR3 spells CASSPTGSGGNTIYF. DNA for the CDR3: TGTGCCAGCAGCCCAACGGGTTCCGGGGGAAACACCATATATTTT.

Its frequency marks this clone as medium-sized (0.01 to 0.1%). V usage is TRBV6-4 and J usage is TRBJ2-2; the match to TRBD2 covers 8 bases. The CDR3 length is 14 residues. V dropped 2 bases and J dropped 4; count of bases not matched to a gene: 0. The V gene's germline CDR1 is MRHNA and CDR2 SNTAGT. The chain's CDR3 is CASSDGTSTGELFF. CDR3 coding DNA: TGTGCCAGCAGTGACGGGACTAGCACCGGGGAGCTGTTTTTT.

The chain uses TRBV2 and TRBJ2-7, with 9 bases that match TRBD1. This CDR3 is built from 13 residues. Germline V gene sequence: CDR1 SNHLY, CDR2 FYNNEI. V dropped 6 bases and J dropped 6; count of bases not matched to a gene: 6. This CDR3 reads CASRANRGPEQYV. DNA of the CDR3: TGTGCCAGCAGAGCCAACAGGGGGCCCGAGCAGTACGTC.

This rearrangement joins TRBV5-6 to TRBJ1-2; D remains ambiguous. This CDR3 spans 14 amino acids. Germline-derived CDR1 and CDR2 are SGHDT and YYEEEE. The V end was cut by 0 bases, the J end by 5 bases, with 11 bases between. Written as DNA, the CDR3 is TGTGCCAGCAGCTTGGTCGGGAGACCTTATGGCTACACCTTC. Translation gives CASSLVGRPYGYTF. Full variable domain (outside the CDR3, taken from reference TRBV5-6 and TRBJ1-2): DAGVTQSPTHLIKTRGQQVTLRCSPKSGHDTVSWYQQALGQGPQFIFQYYEEEERQRGNFPDRFSGHQFPNYSSELNVNALLLGDSALYLCASSLVGRPYGYTFGSGTRLTVV.